This TCR beta chain was observed in a study of T cells after yellow fever vaccination. Study overall: Preparing low-cell-number fractions relied on SMART-Seq v4 Ultra Low Input.

The CDR3 extends over 15 amino acids. Trimming took 5 bases from V and 0 from J, leaving 10 bases between them. The authors made TCR cDNA by 5'RACE template switching, adding a universal primer site and UMIs. Each CDR3 protein is one row after TCRdb ran MiXCR on the 5' RACE reads. The table includes a few hundred thousand distinct CDR3 sequences, over 5% detected once. The table lists this clonotype with many counts. Source: PBMCs, taken 5 days after the yellow fever booster vaccination. The rearrangement links TRBV12-3 or TRBV12-4 to TRBJ2-2, with D perhaps TRBD2 (5 bases). The source of this sequence is a young man who received the YFV17D yellow fever vaccine. The CDR3 loop reads CASSPRRSNTGELFF. For the CDR3, the DNA is TGTGCCAGCAGTCCCCGGAGGTCGAACACCGGGGAGCTGTTTTTT.